This is a list of T cell receptor beta chains from one sample in a study of cytomegalovirus exposure and HLA in healthy donors. Clones were read by immunoSEQ multiplex PCR, and TCRdb kept only the in-frame ones, dropping some. The table shows roughly 160,000 clones, with over 75% occurring only once. Sequencing used PBMCs. The receptors were gathered from a man between 35 and 55 years old in good health and CMV-seronegative. Each CDR3 is given with its conserved first and last residue. The D gene is left open where the match is weak. Expanded clones are given a class, and other clones once, few, many or no size at all.

size	D	V	J	length	DNA	CDR3
-	TRBD1	TRBV28	TRBJ2-5	18	TGTGCCAGCAGTCAGTCCCTCCGGGACAGAAGAAACCAAGAGACCCAGTACTTC	CASSQSLRDRRNQETQYF
-	TRBD2	TRBV7-7	TRBJ2-2	16	TGTGCTAGCAGCTCGGGACTAGCGGGGACCACCGGGGAGCTGTTTTTT	CASSSGLAGTTGELFF
-	-	TRBV7-9	TRBJ2-1	13	TGTGCCAGCAGAGTAGGACGGGGGAACGAGCAGTTCTTC	CASRVGRGNEQFF
-	-	TRBV7-2	TRBJ1-3	14	TGTGCCAGCAGCTTAGGGAGCTCTGGAAACACCATATATTTT	CASSLGSSGNTIYF
-	-	TRBV4-2	TRBJ2-5	24	TGTGCCAGCAGCCAAGTTCGGGGAGTAAATTGGGATGGGACTGAGGGACGGGAGAAAGGGACCCAGTACTTC	CASSQVRGVNWDGTEGREKGTQYF
-	TRBD2	TRBV5-4	TRBJ2-3	14	TGTGCCAGCAGCCGAGCGGGGGGTACAGATACGCAGTATTTT	CASSRAGGTDTQYF
-	-	TRBV27	TRBJ1-5	17	TGTGCCAGCAGTCCTAGTTTCGGTTTTCCTAGCAATCAGCCCCAGCATTTT	CASSPSFGFPSNQPQHF
-	TRBD1	TRBV5-1	TRBJ2-7	14	TGCGCCAGCAGCTCGGGACAGGGGGCACGAGAGCAGTACTTC	CASSSGQGAREQYF
-	-	TRBV5-1	TRBJ2-1	15	TGCGCCAGCAGCTTGGTTGAGAGCTCCTACAATGAGCAGTTCTTC	CASSLVESSYNEQFF
-	-	TRBV7-8	TRBJ2-7	17	TGTGCCAGCAGCTTAGAGAGTTGGGGGCCCGTAACCTACGAGCAGTACTTC	CASSLESWGPVTYEQYF
-	TRBD2	TRBV5-1	TRBJ2-1	16	TGCGCCAGCAGCTTGTTGCCTAGCGGGGCCTACAATGAGCAGTTCTTC	CASSLLPSGAYNEQFF
-	TRBD2	TRBV5-1	TRBJ2-5	14	TGCGCCAGCAGCTCGCCCCCCGGGAGGGAGACCCAGTACTTC	CASSSPPGRETQYF
-	-	TRBV28	TRBJ2-7	14	TGTGCCAGCAGTTTAGGACAGACTTTCTACGAGCAGTACTTC	CASSLGQTFYEQYF
-	-	TRBV5-1	TRBJ2-5	11	TGCGCCAGCAGCATCGACAGGACCCAGTACTTC	CASSIDRTQYF
-	-	TRBV11-2	TRBJ2-7	11	TGTGCCAGCAGCTTTGGGAGCGAGCAGTACTTC	CASSFGSEQYF
-	-	TRBV19	TRBJ1-1	12	TGTGCCAGTAGTTACGGGTGGGCTGAAGCTTTCTTT	CASSYGWAEAFF
-	TRBD2	TRBV29-1	TRBJ2-7	13	TGCAGCGGCCGGGGGGACGGGGCCTACGAGCAGTACTTC	CSGRGDGAYEQYF
-	TRBD2	TRBV5-1	TRBJ2-3	17	TGCGCCAGCAGCCGGAAAGGGACTAGCGGGGAGGGGGATACGCAGTATTTT	CASSRKGTSGEGDTQYF
-	-	TRBV7-9	TRBJ1-2	13	TGTGCCAGCAGCTTAGGGGAGAACTATGGCTACACCTTC	CASSLGENYGYTF
-	TRBD2	TRBV7-6	TRBJ2-7	15	TGTGCCAGCAGCGAGAGCGGGACTAGCGGGGACGAGCAGTACTTC	CASSESGTSGDEQYF
few	-	TRBV5-1	TRBJ2-3	12	TGCGCCAGCAGCTTGGATCTGGATACGCAGTATTTT	CASSLDLDTQYF
once	-	TRBV28	TRBJ2-5	14	TGTGCCAGCAGTTTTTTACGGGGATCAGAGACCCAGTACTTC	CASSFLRGSETQYF
-	-	TRBV13	TRBJ2-5	16	TGTGCCAGCAGCCGTTTCGGGACTGGCACGATGGAGACCCAGTACTTC	CASSRFGTGTMETQYF
once	TRBD1	TRBV7-9	TRBJ2-3	16	TGTGCCAGCAGCTTTAGACAGGGGGCTCGCACAGATACGCAGTATTTT	CASSFRQGARTDTQYF
-	-	TRBV7-2	TRBJ2-3	14	TGTGCCAGCAGCTTAGTGGCGGCTTCAGATACGCAGTATTTT	CASSLVAASDTQYF
-	TRBD1	TRBV6-5	TRBJ1-4	15	TGTGCCAGCGGCGTACTTCGGGACAGGAATGAAAAACTGTTTTTT	CASGVLRDRNEKLFF
few	TRBD1	TRBV6-5	TRBJ1-1	15	TGTGCCAGCAGGTACACAGGGGGCCAACCGTTTGAAGCTTTCTTT	CASRYTGGQPFEAFF
-	-	TRBV21-1	TRBJ2-2	15	TGTGCCAGCAGCAAAGGTTGCGGGGCGCACGGGGAGCTGTTTTTT	CASSKGCGAHGELFF
-	TRBD2	TRBV7-9	TRBJ2-7	13	TGTTCCAGCGTTCCTAGCGGTGCCTACGAGCAGTACTTC	CSSVPSGAYEQYF
few	-	TRBV27	TRBJ1-2	12	TGTGCCAGCCAGTCCCGGGACTATGGCTACACCTTC	CASQSRDYGYTF
-	-	TRBV19	TRBJ1-1	13	TGTGCCAGTAGGTGGGGGACAACGGCTGAAGCTTTCTTT	CASRWGTTAEAFF
-	TRBD1	TRBV10-3	TRBJ2-7	14	TGTGCCATCAAGGAGAGGACAGGGTCCCCCGAGCAGTACTTC	CAIKERTGSPEQYF
-	TRBD2	TRBV19	TRBJ2-1	13	TGTGCCAGTAGAGGGACTAGCATGAATGAGCAGTTCTTC	CASRGTSMNEQFF
-	-	TRBV4-1	TRBJ1-4	13	TGCGCCACCATGAAGGGAGGGAATGAAAAACTGTTTTTT	CATMKGGNEKLFF
-	TRBD1	TRBV2	TRBJ2-2	13	TGTGCCAGCAGACAAGGGGGCTCCGGGGAGCTGTTTTTT	CASRQGGSGELFF
-	-	TRBV7-9	TRBJ1-1	15	TGTGCCAGCAGCTTATCGTCCATGGGGGGCACTGAAGCTTTCTTT	CASSLSSMGGTEAFF
few	-	TRBV4-1	TRBJ2-1	14	TGCGCCAGCAGCCAAGTGCTCGGTTACAATGAGCAGTTCTTC	CASSQVLGYNEQFF
once	-	TRBV7-9	TRBJ2-1	14	TGTGCCAGCAGCTTAAGACTATCCTACAATGAGCAGTTCTTC	CASSLRLSYNEQFF
-	-	TRBV21-1	TRBJ2-7	15	TGTGCCAGCAGCCCTGAGGAGACAGGGACCTACGAGCAGTACTTC	CASSPEETGTYEQYF
once	TRBD2	TRBV19	TRBJ2-7	15	TGTGCCAGTAGCCTAGCGGGGGGTAGCTCCTACGAGCAGTACTTC	CASSLAGGSSYEQYF
-	TRBD1	TRBV7-8	TRBJ2-7	17	TGTGCCAGCAGCTACGTATCCGGGACAGGTATCTCCTACGAGCAGTACTTC	CASSYVSGTGISYEQYF
-	-	TRBV9	TRBJ2-3	14	TGTGCCAGCAGCGTGACCGGGTGGGCAGATACGCAGTATTTT	CASSVTGWADTQYF
-	TRBD2	TRBV5-1	TRBJ2-5	15	TGCGCCAGCAGCTCTGCTAGCGGGGGCCAAGAGACCCAGTACTTC	CASSSASGGQETQYF
few	-	TRBV2	TRBJ1-5	13	TGTGCCAGCACCAGGGCGAGCAATCAGCCCCAGCATTTT	CASTRASNQPQHF
-	TRBD1	TRBV19	TRBJ1-5	14	TGTGCCAGTACAAGACAGGGGCCCTTCCAGCCCCAGCATTTT	CASTRQGPFQPQHF
few	-	TRBV5-8	TRBJ2-5	16	TGTGCCAGCAGCTTGGCCGCGGGCGTTAGGTCGGAGACCCAGTACTTC	CASSLAAGVRSETQYF